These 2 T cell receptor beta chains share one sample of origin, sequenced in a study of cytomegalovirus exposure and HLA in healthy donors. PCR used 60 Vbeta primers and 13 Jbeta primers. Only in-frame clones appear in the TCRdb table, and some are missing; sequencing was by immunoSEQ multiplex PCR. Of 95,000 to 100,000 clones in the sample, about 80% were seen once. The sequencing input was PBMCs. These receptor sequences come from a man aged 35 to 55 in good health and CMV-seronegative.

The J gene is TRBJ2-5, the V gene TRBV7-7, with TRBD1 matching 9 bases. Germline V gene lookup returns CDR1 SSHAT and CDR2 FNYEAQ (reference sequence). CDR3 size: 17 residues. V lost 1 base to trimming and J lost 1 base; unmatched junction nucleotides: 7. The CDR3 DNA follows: TGTGCCAGCAGCTTAGGGACAGGGGTTAGGGTCCAAGAGACCCAGTACTTC. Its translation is CASSLGTGVRVQETQYF.

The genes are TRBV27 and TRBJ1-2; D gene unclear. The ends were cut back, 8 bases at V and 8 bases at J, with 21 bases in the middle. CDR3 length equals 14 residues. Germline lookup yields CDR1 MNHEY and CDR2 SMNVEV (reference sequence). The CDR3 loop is CASPSGNGKCGYTF. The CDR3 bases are TGTGCCAGCCCCTCCGGTAACGGGAAATGCGGCTACACCTTC.